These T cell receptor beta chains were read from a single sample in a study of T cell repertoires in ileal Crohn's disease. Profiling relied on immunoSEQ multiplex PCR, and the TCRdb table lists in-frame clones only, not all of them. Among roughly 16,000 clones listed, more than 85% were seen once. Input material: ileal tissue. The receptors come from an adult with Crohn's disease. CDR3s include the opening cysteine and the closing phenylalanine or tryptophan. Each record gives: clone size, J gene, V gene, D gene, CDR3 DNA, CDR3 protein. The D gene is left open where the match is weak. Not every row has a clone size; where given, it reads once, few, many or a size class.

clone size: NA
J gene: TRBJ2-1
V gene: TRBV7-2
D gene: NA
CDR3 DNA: TGTGCCAGCAGCCTAGGCGGTGGCAACAATGAGCAGTTCTTC
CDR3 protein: CASSLGGGNNEQFF

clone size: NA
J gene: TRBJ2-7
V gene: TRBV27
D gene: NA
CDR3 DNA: TGTGCCAGCAGTTTATCAGTGGGTCTAATCCCCTACGAGCAGTACTTC
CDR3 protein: CASSLSVGLIPYEQYF

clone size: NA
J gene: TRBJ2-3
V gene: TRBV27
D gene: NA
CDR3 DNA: TGTGCCAGCAGTCCCGGACTAACAGATACGCAGTATTTT
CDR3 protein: CASSPGLTDTQYF

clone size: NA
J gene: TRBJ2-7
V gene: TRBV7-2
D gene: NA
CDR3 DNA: TGTGCCAGCAGCTTTGGGGTACAGGTCTACGAGCAGTACTTC
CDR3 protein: CASSFGVQVYEQYF

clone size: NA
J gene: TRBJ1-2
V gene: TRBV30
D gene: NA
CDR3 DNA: TGTGCCTGGAGTGTGGGACAAGCTAACTATGGCTACACCTTC
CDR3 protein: CAWSVGQANYGYTF

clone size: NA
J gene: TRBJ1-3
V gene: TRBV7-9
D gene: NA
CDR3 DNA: TGTGCCAGCAGCTCCCTCATGACTACGGGAGGGGACACCATATATTTT
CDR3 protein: CASSSLMTTGGDTIYF

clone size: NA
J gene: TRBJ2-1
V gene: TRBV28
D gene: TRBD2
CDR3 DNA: TGTGCCAGCAGAAGCGGGGGGGCTGGCAACAATGAGCAGTTCTTC
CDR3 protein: CASRSGGAGNNEQFF

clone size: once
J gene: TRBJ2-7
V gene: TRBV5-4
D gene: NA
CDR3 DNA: TGTGCCAGCAGCTTAGGCTCAGCAACCACCTACGAGCAGTACTTC
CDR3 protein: CASSLGSATTYEQYF

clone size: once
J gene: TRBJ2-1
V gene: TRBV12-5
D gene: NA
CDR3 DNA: TGTGCTAGTGGCCAGGGGGGGTACAATGAGCAGTTCTTC
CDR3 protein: CASGQGGYNEQFF

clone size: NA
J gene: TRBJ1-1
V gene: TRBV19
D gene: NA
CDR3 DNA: TGTGCCAGTAGTATTCGGGGGAACACTGAAGCTTTCTTT
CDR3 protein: CASSIRGNTEAFF

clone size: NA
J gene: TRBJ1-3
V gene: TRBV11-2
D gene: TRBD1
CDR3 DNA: TGTGCCAGCAGCTCACAGGGGCTTGGAAACACCATATATTTT
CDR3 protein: CASSSQGLGNTIYF

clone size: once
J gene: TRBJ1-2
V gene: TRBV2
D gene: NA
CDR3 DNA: TGTGCCAGCAGTGAAACCGACAGTCCATATGGCTACACCTTC
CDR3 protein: CASSETDSPYGYTF

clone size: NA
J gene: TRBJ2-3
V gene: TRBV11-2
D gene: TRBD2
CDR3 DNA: TGTGCCAGCAGCGGGGGGGGCACAGATACGCAGTATTTT
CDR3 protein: CASSGGGTDTQYF

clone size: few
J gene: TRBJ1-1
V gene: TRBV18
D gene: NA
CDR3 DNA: TGTGCCAGCTCACCACCTTCGGTGAACACTGAAGCTTTCTTT
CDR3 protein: CASSPPSVNTEAFF

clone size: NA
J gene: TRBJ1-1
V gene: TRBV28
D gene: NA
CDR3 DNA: TGTGCCAGCAGTTTGGAGGGCTGGGACACTGAAGCTTTCTTT
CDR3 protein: CASSLEGWDTEAFF

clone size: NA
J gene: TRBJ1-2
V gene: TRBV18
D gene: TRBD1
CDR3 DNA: TGTGCCAGCTCACCAGGGACAGGGTCATATGGCTACACCTTC
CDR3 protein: CASSPGTGSYGYTF

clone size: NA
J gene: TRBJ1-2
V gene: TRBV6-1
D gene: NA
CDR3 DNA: TGTGCCAGCAGTGACTCAGGGACGACTAACTATGGCTACACCTTC
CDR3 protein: CASSDSGTTNYGYTF

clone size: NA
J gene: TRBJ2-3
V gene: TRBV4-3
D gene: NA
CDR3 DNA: TGCGCCAGCAGCCAAGAGAGGGGGGCCGGCACAGATACGCAGTATTTT
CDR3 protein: CASSQERGAGTDTQYF

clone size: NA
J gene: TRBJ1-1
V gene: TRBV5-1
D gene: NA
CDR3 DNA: TGCGCCAGCAGCTTCTCGGGAGTTGGCGAAGCTTTCTTT
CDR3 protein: CASSFSGVGEAFF

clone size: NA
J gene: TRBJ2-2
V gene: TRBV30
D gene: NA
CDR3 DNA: TGTGCCTGGAACGGGGGACGAACCGGGGAGCTGTTTTTT
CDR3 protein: CAWNGGRTGELFF

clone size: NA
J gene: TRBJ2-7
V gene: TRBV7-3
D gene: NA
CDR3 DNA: TGTGCCAGCAGCTCGGGCGCAGGGAACGAGCAGTACTTC
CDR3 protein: CASSSGAGNEQYF

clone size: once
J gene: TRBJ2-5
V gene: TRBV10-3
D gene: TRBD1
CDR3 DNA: TGTGCCATCAGTGAAGGGCAGGGGGCGAATCCCCAGTACTTC
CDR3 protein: CAISEGQGANPQYF